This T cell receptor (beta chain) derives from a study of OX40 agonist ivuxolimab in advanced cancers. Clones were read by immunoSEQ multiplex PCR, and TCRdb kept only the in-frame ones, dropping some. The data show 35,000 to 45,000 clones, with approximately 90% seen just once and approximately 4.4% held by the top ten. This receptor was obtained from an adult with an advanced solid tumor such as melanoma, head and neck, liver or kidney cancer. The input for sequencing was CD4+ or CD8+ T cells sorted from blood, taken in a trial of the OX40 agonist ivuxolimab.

The CDR3 here is CAWSARRGSYEQYF. Written as DNA, the CDR3 is TGTGCCTGGAGCGCTCGGCGGGGGTCTTACGAGCAGTACTTC. The rearrangement links TRBV30 to TRBJ2-7; 7 bases are shared with TRBD2. This CDR3 comprises 14 residues. The V gene end was trimmed by 3 bases and the J gene end by 4 bases; junction bases not matched to a gene: 9. Germline V gene sequence: CDR1 GTSNPN, CDR2 SVGIG (reference sequence).